Given below is one T cell receptor beta chain in context. No cognate antigen has been identified for it. No much larger clone is present one base from it, and per-base qualities are unavailable. The data stem from a study of shared clonotypes between healthy human individuals (dated by TCRdb to 2018 to 2021). Concerning the study at large: The cohort comprised a couple of women and a few men aged 18 to 49 years. Blood TCR repertoires of four to six healthy adults were deeply sequenced to estimate repertoire size and the extent of clonotype sharing between individuals. Libraries were prepared and TCR repertoires were sequenced by different laboratories using diverse techniques, in order to increase sequencing depth and limit assay-specific biases. Each donor's leukapheresis produced roughly between roughly 0.9 and 8.9 billion PBMCs. Per donor, three plates each were used for CD4 naive and CD4 memory, two for CD8 naive, and one for CD8 memory.

Donors were healthy HIV-negative adults with no recently reported acute infections or vaccinations. All donors were Caucasian adults living in Nashville, Tennessee, USA. CD4+ T cells were enriched through magnetic negative selection, after which naive cells were positively selected on CD45RA and the remaining negative fraction served as the memory subset. Blood was collected by leukapheresis, and PBMCs were isolated by Ficoll-Histopaque density gradient centrifugation and then cryopreserved in liquid nitrogen vapor phase. Purity and quantity of every magnetically sorted T cell population were checked by analytical flow cytometry. Genomic DNA was isolated from every sorted fraction and measured by UV absorbance on a Nanodrop 2000c. Using the deep immunoSEQ assay, multiplex PCR amplified TCR CDR3 regions from genomic DNA. Extracted genomic DNA from each cell subset was spread evenly across all wells of several immunoSEQ 96-well plates, with each plate serving as a replicate. For sorted subsets, each replicate PCR was loaded with roughly 0.2 ug genomic DNA, equivalent to some 27,000 T cell genomes. Purified libraries were quantified with a Qubit 3.0 fluorometer, sized on a Bioanalyzer 2100, and re-quantified with the KAPA Library Quantification kit. Every immunoSEQ 96-well plate was sequenced on a separate single-read 150-cycle Illumina NextSeq 550 flow cell. For the original study's pipeline: Because the immunoSEQ output included only junctional sequences and no quality scores, the filtering could not be the same as the filtering used for full-length reads. To assign V/J genes and CDR3, sequences were annotated using PyIR, a Python wrapper for IgBLAST v1.9, with IMGT germline references. Reads were removed for weak V/J assignments (E-value above 1e-6), missing CDR3, stop codons, out-of-frame junctions, or ambiguous translated residues. V3J clonotypes were defined as sequences sharing the same inferred V gene, J gene, and CDR3 amino acid sequence. To compute the percentage overlap between repertoires, the number of shared unique clonotypes was divided by the size of the smaller repertoire. Three approaches were used to assess repertoire richness: RTK rarefaction, the Chao1 estimator, and Recon v2.1 estimates of unobserved clonotypes. OLGA was used to compute generation probabilities for all TCRbeta clonotypes that the gDNA method yielded from four donors. TCRdb took this table from immuneACCESS and kept in-frame rearrangements with V and J called. Such tables lack part of the clones; where checked against another copy, unresolved V genes explain under half of the gap, and the rest is unexplained. The D gene and trimming were derived from the DNA, and the V and J assignments and clone size from that table. This sample comprises roughly 1,100,000 clones, under 80% of them detected only once. The ten largest clonotypes hold around 1.5% of the sample.

V lost 0 bases and J lost 5 bases; the stretch between them is 9 bases long. The CDR3 has 15 amino acids, counting the end cysteine and phenylalanine. The entry retains the CDR3 DNA only, 45 bases that are in frame from base 1. Looking up the germline V gene yields CDR1 SGHTS and CDR2 YDEGEE. The investigation overall reported the following: Only blood was sampled, and tissue TCR repertoires likely differ from those in blood. Naive subsets generally had larger estimated clonotype richness than memory subsets did. Based on pairwise subsampling, the degree of clonotype sharing among donors was expected to be affected by sequencing depth. Compared with non-shared clonotypes, the clonotypes found in all four sorted-subset donors had higher generation probabilities. Even with the large sequencing depth, rarefaction of the sorted-subset datasets indicated that sequencing was incomplete. Sharing across several donors was observed for roughly 5% of naive CD4, 3.5% of naive CD8, 2% to 2.5% of memory CD4, and approximately 0.41% of memory CD8 clonotypes. The small number of donors limited the genetic and exposure-history diversity represented.

The TCR was taken from a man aged 18 to 30 in good health. The V and J segments used are TRBV5-8 and TRBJ1-6; matching of 5 bases hints at TRBD1 as the D gene. The source material was memory CD4+ T cells sorted from blood. Reading the label with the study, this specimen's cell subset or site is: CD45RA-negative fraction. The DNA sequence reads TGTGCCAGCAGCTTGGGACAGATGAATAATTCACCCCTCCACTTT. This translates into CASSLGQMNNSPLHF.